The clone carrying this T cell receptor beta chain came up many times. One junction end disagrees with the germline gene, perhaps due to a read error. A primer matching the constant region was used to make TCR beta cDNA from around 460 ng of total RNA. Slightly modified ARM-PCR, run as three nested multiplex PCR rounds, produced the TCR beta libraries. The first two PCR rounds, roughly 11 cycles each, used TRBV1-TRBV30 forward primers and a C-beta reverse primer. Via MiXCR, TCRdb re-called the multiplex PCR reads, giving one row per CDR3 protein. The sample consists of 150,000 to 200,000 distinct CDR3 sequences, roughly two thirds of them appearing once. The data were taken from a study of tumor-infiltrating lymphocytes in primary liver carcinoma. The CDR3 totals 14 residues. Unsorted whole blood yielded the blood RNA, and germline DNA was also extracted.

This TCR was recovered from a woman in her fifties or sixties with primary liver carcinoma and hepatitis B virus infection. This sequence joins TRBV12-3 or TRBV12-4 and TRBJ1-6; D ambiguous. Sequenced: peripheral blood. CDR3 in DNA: TGTGCCAGCAGTTTTACAACTTTGAATTCTCCCCTCCACTTT. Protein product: CASSFTTLNSPLHF.